A single T cell receptor (beta chain) is shown here with its context. What it recognizes is unknown. The entry originates in a study of long-term antiretroviral therapy in people with HIV. Sequencing used immunoSEQ v3.0 at survey level. Target depth was 40,000-50,000 T-cell genomes per sample. Produced via immunoSEQ multiplex PCR; TCRdb's table is partial and in-frame only. This sample has 20,000 to 25,000 clones, with about 86% found just once. The CDR3 covers 15 residues. The V gene end was trimmed by 4 bases and the J gene end by 2 bases; junction bases not matched to a gene: 7. The germline CDR1 and CDR2 sequences are SGHRS and YFSETQ. At least two post-ART and at least one pre-ART PBMC sample were available for each donor. Specimens retained about 0.85-11 million cryopreserved PBMC preceding DNA extraction. Study findings and constraints: Repertoires looked antigen-experienced, with only a slight naive shift after ART.

The J gene is TRBJ1-1, the V gene TRBV5-1; 8 bases line up with TRBD1. Sample: unsorted PBMCs, taken 1.2 years after starting antiretroviral therapy. The clonotype comes from a man in his forties or fifties with HIV. This chain's CDR3 is CASSTGQGPNTEAFF. CDR3 sequence (DNA): TGCGCCAGCAGCACAGGACAGGGACCCAACACTGAAGCTTTCTTT.